This record looks at one T cell receptor (beta chain) sequence and its context. Its antigen is as yet unknown. Distinct nucleotide sequences in the sample also encode this CDR3. The data belong to a study of shared clonotypes between healthy human individuals. Notes on the study in general: Roughly 5% of naive CD4 clonotypes were common to several donors. Sampling was confined to blood; repertoires within tissues likely differ.

Assay: immunoSEQ multiplex PCR; the TCRdb copy retains only in-frame clones and omits some. The sample yields 2 million to 2.5 million clones, approximately 96% seen once. Germline V lookup: CDR1 MGHDK, CDR2 SYGVNS. The V gene lost 4 bases and the J gene lost 5 bases, with 21 bases spanning the gap. The CDR3 extends over 17 amino acids. The TCR sequence derives from a man aged 18 to 35 in good health. The V call is TRBV25-1, the J call TRBJ1-5; possible D gene TRBD1, 5 bases. The sample consisted of naive CD4+ T cells sorted from blood. Subset here: CD45RA+ positively selected. CDR3 bases: TGTGCCAGCAGTGCTGTTTTGTTGGACAAAGGAGATCAGCCCCAGCATTTT. This sequence encodes CASSAVLLDKGDQPQHF.